Presented here are 17 T cell receptor beta chains from one specimen sequenced in a study of patients and donors after allogeneic stem cell transplantation. TCRdb analysed the RT-PCR reads with MiXCR anew, one entry per CDR3 protein. The profile shows hundreds of thousands of distinct CDR3 sequences, 16% of them singletons. Sequencing was carried out using blood, either unsorted or a sorted T cell fraction (not recorded which). The receptors come from a human donor who was either an allogeneic HSCT recipient or a stem cell or donor lymphocyte infusion donor (not recorded which). It is not recorded whose cells these are; they may come from a transplant donor.

The chain recombines TRBV12-3 or TRBV12-4 with TRBJ2-3, with TRBD2 matching 16 bases. V lost 5 bases and J lost 2; bases outside the gene matches: 4. The CDR3 is 17 residues long. This CDR3 reads CASSPGLAGGLTDTQYF. The CDR3 DNA is TGTGCCAGCAGTCCGGGACTAGCGGGGGGGCTCACAGATACGCAGTATTTT.

The chain recombines TRBV6-6 with TRBJ1-2; D not certain. Germline lookup yields CDR1 MNHNY and CDR2 SVGAGI (reference sequence). The ends were cut back, 3 bases at V and 7 bases at J, with 12 bases in the middle. This CDR3 has 13 residues. The CDR3 region has the DNA TGTGCCAGCAGTTATCAACGGGGTACTGGCTACACCTTC. Its protein is CASSYQRGTGYTF.

This clonotype was recorded many times. This chain links TRBV12-3 or TRBV12-4 with TRBJ2-7; a possible D gene is TRBD1 (6 bases). V shed 3 bases and J shed 8 bases, with 14 bases lying between them. This CDR3 spans 13 amino acids. CDR3 loop: CASSFGDRKKQYF. The CDR3 DNA follows: TGTGCCAGCAGTTTCGGAGACAGGAAAAAGCAGTACTTC.

The chain recombines TRBV18 with TRBJ2-2; D ambiguous. With 4 bases removed from V and 1 base from J, the gap between germline ends came to 10 bases. The CDR3 is 15 residues long. Germline CDR1 and CDR2: KGHSH and LQKENI. CDR3 nucleotides: TGTGCCAGCTCACTGGCGTGGGAGAACACCGGGGAGCTGTTTTTT. This codes for CASSLAWENTGELFF.

The chain joins TRBV3-1 to TRBJ1-6; possibly TRBD1 for D (5 bases). Trimming took 1 base from V and 10 from J, leaving 11 bases between them. CDR1 is LGHDT, CDR2 YNNKEL, per germline (reference sequence). This CDR3 has 14 residues. Here the CDR3 reads CASSQVGERSPLHF. In DNA, the CDR3 is TGTGCCAGCAGCCAAGTGGGGGAGAGATCACCCCTCCACTTT. Combining the CDR3 with reference TRBV3-1 and TRBJ1-6 gives the whole variable domain DTAVSQTPKYLVTQMGNDKSIKCEQNLGHDTMYWYKQDSKKFLKIMFSYNNKELIINETVPNRFSPKSPDKAHLNLHINSLELGDSAVYFCASSQVGERSPLHFGNGTRLTVT.

V is TRBV16 and J is TRBJ1-1, with D maybe TRBD1 (6 bases). Trimming took off 0 bases at V and 3 bases at J, with 23 bases between the two ends. Germline V gene sequence: CDR1 KGHSY, CDR2 FQNENV. The CDR3 runs to 19 residues. CDR3: CASSQSARDTLGGDTEAFF. CDR3 nucleotides: TGTGCCAGCAGCCAATCGGCCCGAGACACACTAGGGGGTGACACTGAAGCTTTCTTT. The complete variable domain, with remaining parts taken from reference TRBV16 and TRBJ1-1, reads GEEVAQTPKHLVRGEGQKAKLYCAPIKGHSYVFWYQQVLKNEFKFLISFQNENVFDETGMPKERFSAKCLPNSPCSLEIQATKLEDSAVYFCASSQSARDTLGGDTEAFFGQGTRLTVV.

This clonotype was seen only a few times. V and J are TRBV4-1 and TRBJ1-4; 7 nucleotides align to TRBD1. The CDR3 has 14 residues. V was pared by 4 bases and J by 6 bases, with 5 bases of the junction left unmatched. Germline V gene lookup returns CDR1 MGHRA and CDR2 YSYEKL. CDR3 coding DNA: TGCGCCAGCAGCCGACAGGGATTTGATGAAAAACTGTTTTTT. Its protein is CASSRQGFDEKLFF.

In this sample, this clonotype turned up a few times. The V and J genes are TRBV7-3 and TRBJ2-1, with 7 bases identical to TRBD1. The junction had 9 bases not matched to a gene; V was cut back by 1 base and J by 3 bases. Looked up from germline, CDR1 is SGHTA and CDR2 is FQGTGA. This CDR3 spans 17 amino acids. CDR3 coding DNA: TGTGCCAGCAGCTTAATTTCCCGGACAGGCCACTACAATGAGCAGTTCTTC. As protein: CASSLISRTGHYNEQFF.

The gene calls are TRBV6-1 and TRBJ2-1, with 7 positions matching TRBD2. Germline CDR1 and CDR2: MNHNS and SASEGT. V was clipped by 6 bases and J by 0 bases; unmatched bases: 5. The CDR3 is 15 amino acids. The CDR3 DNA reads TGTGCCAGCAGCGGGACTATTAGCTCCTACAATGAGCAGTTCTTC. It translates to CASSGTISSYNEQFF.

Only a few counts were recorded for this clonotype. The chain joins TRBV12-3 or TRBV12-4 to TRBJ1-6, with 7 bases that match TRBD1. The CDR3 is 15 residues long. Trimming cost V 10 bases and J 7 bases; bases outside gene matches: 13. Here the CDR3 reads CATSPETGRNSPLHF. For the CDR3, the DNA is TGTGCCACCTCGCCCGAGACAGGGCGAAATTCACCCCTCCACTTT.

This clonotype was counted many times. The gene calls are TRBV12-3 or TRBV12-4 and TRBJ1-2, with 11 bases aligning to TRBD1. The CDR3 is 15 amino acids. V shed 2 bases and J 8 bases; nucleotides not matched to a gene: 7. This CDR3 is CASSLTGQGARGYTF. The CDR3 DNA follows: TGTGCCAGCAGTTTAACTGGACAGGGGGCGCGGGGCTACACCTTC.

The rearrangement joins TRBV20-1 to TRBJ2-1; the D gene could be TRBD1 or TRBD2 (5 bases each). The CDR3 has 15 amino acids. V shed 6 bases and J shed 5 bases, with 20 bases lying between them. Per the germline V gene, CDR1 is DFQATT and CDR2 is SNEGSKA (reference sequence). The CDR3, as DNA: TGCAGTGCCCCGAGAGGGGATGTTGGTAACAATGAGCAGTTCTTC. Protein product: CSAPRGDVGNNEQFF.

This clonotype has a handful of counts. The chain joins TRBV4-3 to TRBJ1-6, with D perhaps matching TRBD1 (6 bases). The CDR3 totals 16 residues. The V end was cut by 4 bases, the J end by 5 bases, with 15 bases between. Germline lookup yields CDR1 LGHNA and CDR2 YSLEER. The CDR3 sequence: CASSRTQGKDNSPLHF. The DNA of the CDR3 is TGCGCCAGCAGCCGCACACAGGGAAAGGATAATTCACCCCTCCACTTT.

Only a few counts were recorded for this clonotype. This chain joins TRBV24-1 and TRBJ2-5; the match to TRBD1 covers 7 bases. Germline loops: CDR1 KGHDR, CDR2 SFDVKD. CDR3 length: 14 amino acids. Trimming removed 5 bases from V and 2 bases from J; junction bases left unmatched: 4. The CDR3 DNA sequence: TGTGCCACCAGTGCCCCAGGGGGTCAAGAGACCCAGTACTTC. Protein sequence: CATSAPGGQETQYF.

A few counts support this clonotype. The genes are TRBV12-3 or TRBV12-4 and TRBJ1-1; D perhaps matches TRBD1 (6 bases). V was trimmed by 3 bases and J by 8 bases, leaving 13 bases between them. The CDR3 is 13 amino acids. CDR3: CASSLVSGTEAFF. DNA for the CDR3: TGTGCCAGCAGTTTGGTGTCGGGGACAGAAGCTTTCTTT.

This clonotype came up many times. The gene calls are TRBV7-8 and TRBJ1-6; no definite D call. The CDR3 runs to 15 residues. The germline CDR1 and CDR2 sequences are SGHVS and FQNEAQ. The germline V and J ends were trimmed by 5 bases and 10 bases, with 18 bases remaining between them. CDR3 sequence: CASSRQPGIESPLHF. CDR3 DNA: TGTGCCAGCAGCCGGCAGCCAGGTATCGAGTCACCCCTCCACTTT. The entire variable domain, with the rest obtained from reference TRBV7-8 and TRBJ1-6, is as follows: GAGVSQSPRYKVAKRGQDVALRCDPISGHVSLFWYQQALGQGPEFLTYFQNEAQLDKSGLPSDRFFAERPEGSVSTLKIQRTQQEDSAVYLCASSRQPGIESPLHFGNGTRLTVT.

This clonotype has a handful of counts. J is TRBJ1-1 and V is TRBV5-1; tentatively, D is TRBD1 (5 bases). Germline V CDR1 and CDR2: SGHRS, YFSETQ. Deletions cut 5 bases from V and 0 bases from J, with 11 bases between. The CDR3 runs 14 residues. CDR3 nucleotides: TGCGCCAGCAGGGGTGGGGCATTGAACACTGAAGCTTTCTTT. Translation: CASRGGALNTEAFF.